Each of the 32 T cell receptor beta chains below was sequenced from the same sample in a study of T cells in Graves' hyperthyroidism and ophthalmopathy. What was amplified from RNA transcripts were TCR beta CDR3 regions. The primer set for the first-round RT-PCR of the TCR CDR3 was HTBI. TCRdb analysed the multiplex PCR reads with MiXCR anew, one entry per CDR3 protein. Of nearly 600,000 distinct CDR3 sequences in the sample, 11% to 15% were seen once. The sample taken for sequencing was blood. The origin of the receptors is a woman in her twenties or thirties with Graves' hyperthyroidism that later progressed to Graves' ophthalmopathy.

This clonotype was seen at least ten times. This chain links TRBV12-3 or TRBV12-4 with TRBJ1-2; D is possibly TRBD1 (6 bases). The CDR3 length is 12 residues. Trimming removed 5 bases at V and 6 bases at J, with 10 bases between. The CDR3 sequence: CASSIQGHGYTF. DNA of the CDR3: TGTGCCAGCAGTATACAGGGTCATGGCTACACCTTC.

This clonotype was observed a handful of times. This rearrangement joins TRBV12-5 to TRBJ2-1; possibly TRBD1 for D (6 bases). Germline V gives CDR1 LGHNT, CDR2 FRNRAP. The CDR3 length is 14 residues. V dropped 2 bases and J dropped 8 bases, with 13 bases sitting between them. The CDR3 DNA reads TGTGCTAGTGGTTTGACAACAGGGTGGGATGAGCAGTTCTTC. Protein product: CASGLTTGWDEQFF.

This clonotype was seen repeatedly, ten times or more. The CDR3 here is CASSLGTVSNQPQHF. The CDR3 DNA reads TGTGCCAGCAGCTTAGGGACAGTCAGCAATCAGCCCCAGCATTTT. V usage is TRBV7-2 and J usage is TRBJ1-5; D may be TRBD1 (6 bases). This CDR3 has 15 amino acids. V lost 1 base to trimming and J lost 1 base, with 8 bases between them. Germline V gene lookup returns CDR1 SGHTA and CDR2 FQGNSA.

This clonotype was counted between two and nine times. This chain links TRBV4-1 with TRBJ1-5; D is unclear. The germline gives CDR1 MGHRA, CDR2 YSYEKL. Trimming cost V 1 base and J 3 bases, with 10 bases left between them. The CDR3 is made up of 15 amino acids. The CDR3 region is CASSQVEGNNQPQHF. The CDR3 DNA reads TGCGCCAGCAGCCAAGTCGAAGGGAACAATCAGCCCCAGCATTTT.

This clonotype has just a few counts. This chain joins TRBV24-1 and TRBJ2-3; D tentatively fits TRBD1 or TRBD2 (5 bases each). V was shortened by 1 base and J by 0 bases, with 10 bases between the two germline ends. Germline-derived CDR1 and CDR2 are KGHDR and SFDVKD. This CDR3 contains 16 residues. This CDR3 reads CATSDLRDPSTDTQYF. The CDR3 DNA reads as TGTGCCACCAGTGATTTACGGGACCCAAGCACAGATACGCAGTATTTT.

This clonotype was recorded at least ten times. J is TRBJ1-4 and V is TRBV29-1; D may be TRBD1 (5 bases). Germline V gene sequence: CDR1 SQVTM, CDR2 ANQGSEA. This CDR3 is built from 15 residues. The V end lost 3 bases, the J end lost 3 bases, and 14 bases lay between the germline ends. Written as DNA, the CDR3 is TGCAGCGTTGATGGATACGGGGCAGCTAATGAAAAACTGTTTTTT. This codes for CSVDGYGAANEKLFF.

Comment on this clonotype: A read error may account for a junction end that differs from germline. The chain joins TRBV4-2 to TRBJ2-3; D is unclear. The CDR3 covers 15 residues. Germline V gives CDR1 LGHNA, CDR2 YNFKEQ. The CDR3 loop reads CASSQEGGSTDTQYF. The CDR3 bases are TGTGCCAGCAGCCAAGAGGGCGGAAGCACGGATACGCAGTATTTT.

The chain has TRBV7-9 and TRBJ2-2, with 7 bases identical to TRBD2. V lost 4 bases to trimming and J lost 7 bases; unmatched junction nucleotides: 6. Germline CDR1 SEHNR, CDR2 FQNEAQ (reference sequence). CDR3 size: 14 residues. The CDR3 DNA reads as TGTGCCAGCAGCTGGGACTACCTAAACGGGGAGCTGTTTTTT. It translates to CASSWDYLNGELFF.

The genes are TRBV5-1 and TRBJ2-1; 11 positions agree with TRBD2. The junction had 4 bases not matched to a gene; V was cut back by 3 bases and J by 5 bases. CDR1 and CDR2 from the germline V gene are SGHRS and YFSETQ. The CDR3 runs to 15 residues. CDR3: CASSSPGLADNEQFF. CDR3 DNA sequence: TGCGCCAGCAGCTCTCCGGGACTAGCGGACAATGAGCAGTTCTTC.

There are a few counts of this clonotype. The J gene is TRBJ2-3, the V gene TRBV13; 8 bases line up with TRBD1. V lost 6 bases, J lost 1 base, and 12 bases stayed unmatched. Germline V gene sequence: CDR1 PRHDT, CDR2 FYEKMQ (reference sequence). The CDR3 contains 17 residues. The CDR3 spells CASRPDRGSSGTDTQYF. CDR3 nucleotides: TGTGCCAGCAGACCCGACAGGGGTTCCTCTGGCACAGATACGCAGTATTTT.

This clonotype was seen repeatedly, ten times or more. CDR3 bases: TGTGCCAGCAGACCTGACAGAAACACTGAAGCTTTCTTT. Protein: CASRPDRNTEAFF. The chain couples TRBV12-3 or TRBV12-4 to TRBJ1-1, with D tentatively TRBD1 (5 bases). V was trimmed by 6 bases and J by 2 bases, leaving 10 bases between them. The CDR3 length is 13 residues.

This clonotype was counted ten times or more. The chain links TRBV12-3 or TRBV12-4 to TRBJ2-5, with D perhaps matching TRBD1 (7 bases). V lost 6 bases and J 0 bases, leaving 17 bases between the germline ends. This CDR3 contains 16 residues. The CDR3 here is CASSSRDRWYQETQYF. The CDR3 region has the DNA TGTGCCAGCAGCTCGCGGGACAGATGGTACCAAGAGACCCAGTACTTC.

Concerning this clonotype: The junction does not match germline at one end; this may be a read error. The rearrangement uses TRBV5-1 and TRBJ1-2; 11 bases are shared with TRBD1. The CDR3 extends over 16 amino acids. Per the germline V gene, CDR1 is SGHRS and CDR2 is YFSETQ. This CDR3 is CASSDVPGQGDYGYTF. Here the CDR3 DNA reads TGTGCCAGCAGCGACGTACCGGGACAGGGGGACTATGGCTACACCTTC.

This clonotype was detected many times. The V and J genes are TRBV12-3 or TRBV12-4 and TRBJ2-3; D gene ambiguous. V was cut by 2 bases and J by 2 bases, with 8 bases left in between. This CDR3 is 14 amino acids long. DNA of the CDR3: TGTGCCAGCAGTTTAAAACCGCACACAGATACGCAGTATTTT. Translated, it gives CASSLKPHTDTQYF.

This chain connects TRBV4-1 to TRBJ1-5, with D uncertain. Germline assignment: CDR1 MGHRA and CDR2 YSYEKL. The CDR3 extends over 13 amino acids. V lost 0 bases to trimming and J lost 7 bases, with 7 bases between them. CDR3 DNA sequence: TGCGCCAGCAGCCAAGAACCCGGACAGCCCCAGCATTTT. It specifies CASSQEPGQPQHF.

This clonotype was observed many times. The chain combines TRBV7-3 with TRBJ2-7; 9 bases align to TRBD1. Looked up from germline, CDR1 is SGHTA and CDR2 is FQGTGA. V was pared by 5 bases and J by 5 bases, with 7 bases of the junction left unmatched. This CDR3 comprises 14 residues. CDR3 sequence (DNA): TGTGCCAGCAGCCGTGGACAGGGGATCGACGAGCAGTACTTC. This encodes CASSRGQGIDEQYF.

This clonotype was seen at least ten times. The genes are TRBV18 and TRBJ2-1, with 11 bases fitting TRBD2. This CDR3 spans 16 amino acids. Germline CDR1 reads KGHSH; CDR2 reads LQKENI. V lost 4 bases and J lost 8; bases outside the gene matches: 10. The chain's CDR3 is CASSLLTSGIGDEQFF. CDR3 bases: TGTGCCAGCTCACTACTGACTAGCGGGATAGGCGATGAGCAGTTCTTC.

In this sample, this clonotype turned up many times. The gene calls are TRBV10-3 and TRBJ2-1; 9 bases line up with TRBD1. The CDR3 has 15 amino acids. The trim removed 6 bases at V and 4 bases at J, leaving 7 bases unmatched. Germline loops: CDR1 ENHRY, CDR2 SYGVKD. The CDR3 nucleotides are TGTGCCATCAGGGATACAGGGGGCAGTTACAATGAGCAGTTCTTC. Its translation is CAIRDTGGSYNEQFF.

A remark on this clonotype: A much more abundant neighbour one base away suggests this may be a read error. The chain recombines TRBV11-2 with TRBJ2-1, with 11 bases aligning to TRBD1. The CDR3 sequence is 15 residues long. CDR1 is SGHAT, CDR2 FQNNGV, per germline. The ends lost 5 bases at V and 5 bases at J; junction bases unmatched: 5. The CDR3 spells CASSAGTGGNNEQFF. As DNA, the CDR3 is TGTGCCAGCAGCGCCGGGACAGGGGGTAACAATGAGCAGTTCTTC.

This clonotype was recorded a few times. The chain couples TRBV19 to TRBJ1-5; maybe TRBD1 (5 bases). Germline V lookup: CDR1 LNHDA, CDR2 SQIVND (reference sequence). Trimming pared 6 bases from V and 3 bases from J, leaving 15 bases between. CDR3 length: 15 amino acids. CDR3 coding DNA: TGTGCCAGTAGAAAACCCGGGGGGAACAATCAGCCCCAGCATTTT. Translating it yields CASRKPGGNNQPQHF.

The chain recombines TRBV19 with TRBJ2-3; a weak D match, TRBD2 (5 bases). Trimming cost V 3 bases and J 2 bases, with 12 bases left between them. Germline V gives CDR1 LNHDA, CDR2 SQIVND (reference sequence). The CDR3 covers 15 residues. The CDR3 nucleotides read TGTGCCAGTAGTATCGGAGCGGATATCACAGATACGCAGTATTTT. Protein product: CASSIGADITDTQYF.

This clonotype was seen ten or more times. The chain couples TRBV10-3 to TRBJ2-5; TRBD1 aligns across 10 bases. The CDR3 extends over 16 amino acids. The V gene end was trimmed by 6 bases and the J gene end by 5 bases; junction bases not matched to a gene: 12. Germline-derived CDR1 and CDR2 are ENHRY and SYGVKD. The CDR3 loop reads CAIRSGLTGGEETQYF. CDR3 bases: TGTGCCATCAGAAGCGGCTTGACAGGGGGCGAGGAGACCCAGTACTTC.

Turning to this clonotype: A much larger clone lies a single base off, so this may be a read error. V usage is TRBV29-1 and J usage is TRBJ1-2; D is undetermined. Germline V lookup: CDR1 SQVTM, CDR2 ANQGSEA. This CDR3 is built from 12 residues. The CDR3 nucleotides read TGCAGTACCGAGACATCTAACTATGGCTACACCTTC. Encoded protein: CSTETSNYGYTF.

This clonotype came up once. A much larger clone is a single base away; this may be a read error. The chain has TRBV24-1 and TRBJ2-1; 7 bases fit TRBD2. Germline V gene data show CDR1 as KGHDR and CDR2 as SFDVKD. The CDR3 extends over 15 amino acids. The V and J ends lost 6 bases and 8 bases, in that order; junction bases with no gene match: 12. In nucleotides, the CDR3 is TGTGCCACCAGTAATTGGCAGCGGGGTCCCGATGAGCAGTTCTTC. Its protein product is CATSNWQRGPDEQFF.

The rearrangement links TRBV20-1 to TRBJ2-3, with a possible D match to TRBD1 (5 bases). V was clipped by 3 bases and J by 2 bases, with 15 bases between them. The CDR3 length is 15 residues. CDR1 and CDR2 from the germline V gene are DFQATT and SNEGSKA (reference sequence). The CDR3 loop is CSARSTDSYTDTQYF. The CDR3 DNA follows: TGCAGTGCTAGGAGCACAGACAGTTACACAGATACGCAGTATTTT.

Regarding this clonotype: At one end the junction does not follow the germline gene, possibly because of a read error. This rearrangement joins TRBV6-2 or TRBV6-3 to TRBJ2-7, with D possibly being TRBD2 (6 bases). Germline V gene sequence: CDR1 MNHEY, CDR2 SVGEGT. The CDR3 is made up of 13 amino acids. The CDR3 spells CAGSPGLLYEQYF. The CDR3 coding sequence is TGTGCCGGCAGCCCGGGACTTCTTTACGAGCAGTACTTC.

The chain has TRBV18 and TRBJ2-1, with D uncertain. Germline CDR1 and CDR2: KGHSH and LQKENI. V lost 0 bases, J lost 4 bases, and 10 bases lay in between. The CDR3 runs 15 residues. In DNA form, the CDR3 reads TGTGCCAGCTCACCACCGGGCCCCGAATACAATGAGCAGTTCTTC. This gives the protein CASSPPGPEYNEQFF.

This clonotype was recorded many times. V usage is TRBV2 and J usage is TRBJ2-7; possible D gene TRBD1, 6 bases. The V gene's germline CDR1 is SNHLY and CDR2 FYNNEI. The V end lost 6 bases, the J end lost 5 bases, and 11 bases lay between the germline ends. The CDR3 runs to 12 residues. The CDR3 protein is CASSGQSNEQYF. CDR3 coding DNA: TGTGCCAGCAGCGGACAGAGCAACGAGCAGTACTTC.

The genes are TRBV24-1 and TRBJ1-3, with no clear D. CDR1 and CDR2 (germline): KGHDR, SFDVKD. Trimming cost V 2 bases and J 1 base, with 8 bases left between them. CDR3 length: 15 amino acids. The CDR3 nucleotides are TGTGCCACCAGTGATTGGAGAGGATCTGGAAACACCATATATTTT. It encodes CATSDWRGSGNTIYF.

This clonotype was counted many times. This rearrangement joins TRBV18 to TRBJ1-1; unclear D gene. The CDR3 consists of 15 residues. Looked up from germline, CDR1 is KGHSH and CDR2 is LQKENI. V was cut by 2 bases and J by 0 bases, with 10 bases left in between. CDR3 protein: CASSPGEGLNTEAFF. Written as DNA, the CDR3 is TGTGCCAGCTCACCAGGGGAGGGCTTGAACACTGAAGCTTTCTTT.

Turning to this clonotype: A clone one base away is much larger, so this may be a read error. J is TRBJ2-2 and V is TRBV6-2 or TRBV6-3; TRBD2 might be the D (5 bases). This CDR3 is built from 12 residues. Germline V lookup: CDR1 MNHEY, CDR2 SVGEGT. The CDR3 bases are TGTGCCAGCCGGACGAACACCGGGGAGCTGGTTTTT. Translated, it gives CASRTNTGELVF.

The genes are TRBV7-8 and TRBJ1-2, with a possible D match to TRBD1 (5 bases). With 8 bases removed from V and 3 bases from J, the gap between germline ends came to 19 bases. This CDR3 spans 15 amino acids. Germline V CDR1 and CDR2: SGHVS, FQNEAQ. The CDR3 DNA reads TGTGCCAGCTCGACTCGGTCAACGGGGGACTATGGCTACACCTTC. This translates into CASSTRSTGDYGYTF.